One and the same sample provided the 6 T cell receptor beta chains below, sequenced in a study of T cell responses to AZD1222 COVID-19 vaccine listed by TCRdb under 2021. The sample's time point label, decoded: baseline before first vaccination. The library was generated by the immunoSEQ multiplex PCR assay. The immuneACCESS repertoire file appears here via TCRdb, limited to in-frame rearrangements. These files lack a portion of the clones; in checked studies, under half of the deficit traces to unresolved V genes, and the cause of the others is not known. For this sample the table gives 95,000 to 150,000 clones, of which around 89% were detected only once. The ten largest clones take up less than 6% of the sample. This specimen consisted of peripheral blood, obtained on day 0 of AZD1222 vaccination. Receptors were obtained from an adult in good health.

The CDR3: CASSHPRLRAQYF. In nucleotides, the CDR3 is TGTGCCAGCTCACACCCGCGATTGAGGGCGCAGTATTTT. The J gene is TRBJ2-3, the V gene TRBV18, with D possibly TRBD2 on 5 matching bases. V lost 4 bases to trimming and J lost 10 bases, with 15 bases between them. CDR1 is KGHSH, CDR2 LQKENI, per germline. The CDR3 spans 13 residues.

This clone was detected once. The chain uses TRBV13 and TRBJ2-7; D gene uncertain. This CDR3 has 16 amino acids. Germline V gives CDR1 PRHDT, CDR2 FYEKMQ (reference sequence). V lost 3 bases and J 0 bases, leaving 15 bases between the germline ends. In nucleotides, the CDR3 is TGTGCCAGCAGCTTCGGCCGGGTTTCAGGCTCCTACGAGCAGTACTTC. Its protein product is CASSFGRVSGSYEQYF.

The genes are TRBV25-1 and TRBJ2-2; 8 nucleotides match TRBD1. Germline-derived CDR1 and CDR2 are MGHDK and SYGVNS. This CDR3 has 12 amino acids. V was pared by 8 bases and J by 11 bases, with 7 bases of the junction left unmatched. The CDR3 loop is CASFSDRGELFF. CDR3 coding DNA: TGTGCCAGCTTTTCCGACAGGGGCGAGCTGTTTTTT.

This rearrangement joins TRBV7-9 to TRBJ2-7; D call uncertain. The germline V and J ends were trimmed by 5 bases and 2 bases, with 7 bases remaining between them. The CDR3 loop spans 12 amino acids. Germline values: CDR1 SEHNR, CDR2 FQNEAQ (reference sequence). The CDR3 DNA sequence: TGTGCCAGCAGCATCAGTCCCTACGAGCAGTACTTC. Translation: CASSISPYEQYF.

The chain is built from TRBV18 and TRBJ2-2; D not certain. The germline V gene encodes CDR1 KGHSH and CDR2 LQKENI. The CDR3 is 13 residues long. With 3 bases removed from V and 1 base from J, the gap between germline ends came to 3 bases. In DNA, the CDR3 is TGTGCCAGCTCACCTGGGAACACCGGGGAGCTGTTTTTT. Translation: CASSPGNTGELFF.

The chain joins TRBV29-1 to TRBJ1-1; the D gene is possibly TRBD1 (5 bases). CDR3 length: 12 residues. V dropped 7 bases and J dropped 1 base, with 10 bases sitting between them. The germline gives CDR1 SQVTM, CDR2 ANQGSEA. CDR3 in amino acids: CSAPGGNTEAFF. The CDR3, as DNA: TGCAGCGCCCCGGGGGGGAACACTGAAGCTTTCTTT. The complete variable domain, with remaining parts taken from reference TRBV29-1 and TRBJ1-1, reads SAVISQKPSRDICQRGTSLTIQCQVDSQVTMMFWYRQQPGQSLTLIATANQGSEATYESGFVIDKFPISRPNLTFSTLTVSNMSPEDSSIYLCSAPGGNTEAFFGQGTRLTVV.